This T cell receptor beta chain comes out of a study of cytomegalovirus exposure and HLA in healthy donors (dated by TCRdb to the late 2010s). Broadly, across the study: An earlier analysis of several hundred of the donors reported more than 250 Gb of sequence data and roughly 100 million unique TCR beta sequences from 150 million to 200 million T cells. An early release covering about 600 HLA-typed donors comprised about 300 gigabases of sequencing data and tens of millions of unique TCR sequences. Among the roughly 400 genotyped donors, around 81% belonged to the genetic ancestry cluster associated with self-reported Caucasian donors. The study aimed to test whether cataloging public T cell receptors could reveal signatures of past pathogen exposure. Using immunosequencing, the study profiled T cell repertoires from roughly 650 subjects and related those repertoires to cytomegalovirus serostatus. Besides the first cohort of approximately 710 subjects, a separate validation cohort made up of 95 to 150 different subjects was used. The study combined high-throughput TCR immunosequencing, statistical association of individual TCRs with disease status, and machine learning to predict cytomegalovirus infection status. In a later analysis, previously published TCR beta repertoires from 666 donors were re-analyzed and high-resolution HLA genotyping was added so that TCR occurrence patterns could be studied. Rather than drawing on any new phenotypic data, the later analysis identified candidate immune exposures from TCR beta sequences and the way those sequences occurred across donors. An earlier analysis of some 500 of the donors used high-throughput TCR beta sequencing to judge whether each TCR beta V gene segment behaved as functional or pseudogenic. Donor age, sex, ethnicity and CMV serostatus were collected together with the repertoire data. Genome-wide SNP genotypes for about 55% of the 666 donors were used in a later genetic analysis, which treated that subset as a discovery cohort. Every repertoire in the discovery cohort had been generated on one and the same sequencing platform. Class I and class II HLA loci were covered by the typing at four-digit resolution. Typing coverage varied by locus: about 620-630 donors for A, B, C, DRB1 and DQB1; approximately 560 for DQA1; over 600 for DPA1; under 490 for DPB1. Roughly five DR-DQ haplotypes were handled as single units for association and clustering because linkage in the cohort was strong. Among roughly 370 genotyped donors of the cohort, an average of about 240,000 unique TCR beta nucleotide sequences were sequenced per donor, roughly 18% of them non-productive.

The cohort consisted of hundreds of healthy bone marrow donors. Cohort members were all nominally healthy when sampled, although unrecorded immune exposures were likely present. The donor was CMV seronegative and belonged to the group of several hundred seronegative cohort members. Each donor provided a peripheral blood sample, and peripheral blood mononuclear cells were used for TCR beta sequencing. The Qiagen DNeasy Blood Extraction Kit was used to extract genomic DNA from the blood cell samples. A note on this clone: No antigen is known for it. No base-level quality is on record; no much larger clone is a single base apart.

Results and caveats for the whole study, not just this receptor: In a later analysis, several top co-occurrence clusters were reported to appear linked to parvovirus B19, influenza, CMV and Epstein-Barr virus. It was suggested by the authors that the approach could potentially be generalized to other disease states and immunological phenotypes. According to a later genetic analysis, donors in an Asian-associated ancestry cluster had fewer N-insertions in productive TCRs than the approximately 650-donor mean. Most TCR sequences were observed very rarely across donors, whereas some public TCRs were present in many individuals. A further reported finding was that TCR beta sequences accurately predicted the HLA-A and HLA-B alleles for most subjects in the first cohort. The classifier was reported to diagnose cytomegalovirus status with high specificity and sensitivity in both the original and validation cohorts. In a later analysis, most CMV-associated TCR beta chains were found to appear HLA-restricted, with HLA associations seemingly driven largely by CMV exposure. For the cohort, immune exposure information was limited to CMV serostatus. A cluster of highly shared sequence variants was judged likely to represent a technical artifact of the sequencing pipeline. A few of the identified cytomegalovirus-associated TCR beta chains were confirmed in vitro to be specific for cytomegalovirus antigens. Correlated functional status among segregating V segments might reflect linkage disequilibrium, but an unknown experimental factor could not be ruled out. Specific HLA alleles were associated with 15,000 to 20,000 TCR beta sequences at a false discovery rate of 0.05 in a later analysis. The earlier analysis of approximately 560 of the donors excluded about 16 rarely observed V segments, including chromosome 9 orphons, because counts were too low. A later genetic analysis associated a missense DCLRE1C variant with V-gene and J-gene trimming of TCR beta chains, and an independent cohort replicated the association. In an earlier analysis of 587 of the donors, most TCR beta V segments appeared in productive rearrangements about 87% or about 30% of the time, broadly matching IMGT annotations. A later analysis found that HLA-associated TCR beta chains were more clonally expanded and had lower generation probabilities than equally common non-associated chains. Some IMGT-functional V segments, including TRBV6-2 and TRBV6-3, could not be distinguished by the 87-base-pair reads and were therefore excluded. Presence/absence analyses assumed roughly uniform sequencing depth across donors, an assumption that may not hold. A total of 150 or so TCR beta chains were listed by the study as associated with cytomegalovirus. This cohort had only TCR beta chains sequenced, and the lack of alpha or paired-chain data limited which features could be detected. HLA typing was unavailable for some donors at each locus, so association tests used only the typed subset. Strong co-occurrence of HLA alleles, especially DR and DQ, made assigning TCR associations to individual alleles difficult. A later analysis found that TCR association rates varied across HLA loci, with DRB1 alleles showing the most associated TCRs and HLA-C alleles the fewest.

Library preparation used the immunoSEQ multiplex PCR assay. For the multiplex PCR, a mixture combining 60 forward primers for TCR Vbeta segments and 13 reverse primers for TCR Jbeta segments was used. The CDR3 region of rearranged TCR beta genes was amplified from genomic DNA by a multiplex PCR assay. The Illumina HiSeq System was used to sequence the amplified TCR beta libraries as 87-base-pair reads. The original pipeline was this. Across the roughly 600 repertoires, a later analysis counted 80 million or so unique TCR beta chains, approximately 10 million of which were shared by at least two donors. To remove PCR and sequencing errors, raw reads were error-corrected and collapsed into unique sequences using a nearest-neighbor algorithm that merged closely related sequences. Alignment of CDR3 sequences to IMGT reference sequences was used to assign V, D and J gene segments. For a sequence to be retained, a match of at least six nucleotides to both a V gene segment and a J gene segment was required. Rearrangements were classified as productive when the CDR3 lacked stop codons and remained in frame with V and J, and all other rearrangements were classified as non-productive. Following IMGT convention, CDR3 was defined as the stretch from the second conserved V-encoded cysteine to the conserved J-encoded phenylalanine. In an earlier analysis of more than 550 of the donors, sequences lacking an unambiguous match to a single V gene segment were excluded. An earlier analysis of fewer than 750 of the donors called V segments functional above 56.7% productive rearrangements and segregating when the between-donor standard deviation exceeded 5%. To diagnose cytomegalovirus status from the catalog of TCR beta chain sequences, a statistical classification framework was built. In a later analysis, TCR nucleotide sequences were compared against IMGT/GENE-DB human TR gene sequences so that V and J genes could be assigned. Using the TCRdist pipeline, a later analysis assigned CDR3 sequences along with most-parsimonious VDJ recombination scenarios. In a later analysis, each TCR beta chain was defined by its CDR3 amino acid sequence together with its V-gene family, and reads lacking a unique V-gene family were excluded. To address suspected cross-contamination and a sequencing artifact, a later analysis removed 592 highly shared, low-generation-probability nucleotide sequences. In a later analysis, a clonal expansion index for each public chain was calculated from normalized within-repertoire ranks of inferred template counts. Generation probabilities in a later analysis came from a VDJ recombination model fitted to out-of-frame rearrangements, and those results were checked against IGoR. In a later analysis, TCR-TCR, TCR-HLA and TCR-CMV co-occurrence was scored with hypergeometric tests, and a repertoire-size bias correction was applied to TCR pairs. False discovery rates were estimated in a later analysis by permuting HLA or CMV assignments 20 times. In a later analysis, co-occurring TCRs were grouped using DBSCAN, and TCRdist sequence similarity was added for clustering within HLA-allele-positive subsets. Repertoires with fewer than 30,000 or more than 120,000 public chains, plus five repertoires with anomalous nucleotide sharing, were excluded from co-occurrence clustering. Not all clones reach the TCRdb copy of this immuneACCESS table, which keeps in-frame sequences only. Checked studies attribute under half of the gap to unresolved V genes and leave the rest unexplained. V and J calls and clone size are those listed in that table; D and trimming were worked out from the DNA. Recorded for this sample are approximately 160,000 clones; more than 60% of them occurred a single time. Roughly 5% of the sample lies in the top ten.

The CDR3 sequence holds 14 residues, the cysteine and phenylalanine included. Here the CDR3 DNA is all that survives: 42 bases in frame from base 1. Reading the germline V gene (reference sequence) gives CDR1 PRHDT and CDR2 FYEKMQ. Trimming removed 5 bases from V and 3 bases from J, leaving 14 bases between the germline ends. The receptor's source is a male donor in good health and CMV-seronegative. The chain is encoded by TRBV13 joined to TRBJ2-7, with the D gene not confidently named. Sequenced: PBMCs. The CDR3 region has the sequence CASSPRPVSYEQYF. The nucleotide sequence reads TGTGCCAGCAGCCCGAGGCCGGTCAGCTACGAGCAGTACTTC.